Listed below are T cell receptor beta chains from one sample, sequenced in a study of beta chain features in type 1 diabetes. Here immunoSEQ multiplex PCR was the method, and the copy in TCRdb shows in-frame clones only, minus some. The repertoire includes some 100,000 clones, about 40% of them detected once, and 0.06% to 0.075% sits in the top ten. Sequenced input: stem cell memory CD4+ T cells from blood. These receptors were taken from a woman younger than 35 in good health. CDR3s include the opening cysteine and the closing phenylalanine or tryptophan.

cdr3_length: 15; v_call: TRBV29-1; cdr3_aa: CSDWDRGLSNYGYTF
cdr3_length: 16; v_call: TRBV7-9; cdr3_aa: CASSARLAGNGNEQFF
cdr3_length: 12; v_call: TRBV29-1; cdr3_aa: CSLRTGRRSQYF
cdr3_length: 10; v_call: TRBV25-1; cdr3_aa: CASSSYGYTF
cdr3_length: 15; v_call: TRBV28; cdr3_aa: CASTLGGAGGNEQFF
cdr3_length: 14; v_call: TRBV28; cdr3_aa: CASRKTGTGEKLFF
cdr3_length: 15; v_call: TRBV6-6; cdr3_aa: CASIPGGFSNQPQHF
cdr3_length: 16; v_call: TRBV7-9; cdr3_aa: CASSTRTSGSTDEQFF
cdr3_length: 12; v_call: TRBV29-1; cdr3_aa: CSVRTGVRGWVF
cdr3_length: 13; v_call: TRBV25-1; cdr3_aa: CASIPRGGTEAFF
cdr3_length: 12; v_call: TRBV29-1; cdr3_aa: CSVGQGREKLFF
cdr3_length: 13; v_call: TRBV9; cdr3_aa: CASSEEEVGTQYF
cdr3_length: 12; v_call: TRBV18; cdr3_aa: CASSPGPDTQYF
cdr3_length: 13; v_call: TRBV6-6; cdr3_aa: CASSPRTTGTQYF